This T cell receptor (beta chain) appears in the sequencing data of a study of cytomegalovirus exposure and HLA in healthy donors. A remark on this clone: Its matching antigen is unknown.

PCR used 60 Vbeta primers and 13 Jbeta primers. Some clones are missing from TCRdb's copy, which holds only in-frame ones; the method was immunoSEQ multiplex PCR. The sample includes 120,000 or so clones, 81% seen only once; the top ten take approximately 4%. CDR3 size: 18 residues. Germline-derived CDR1 and CDR2 are SGHTA and FQGNSA. V shed 1 base and J shed 3 bases, with 19 bases lying between them. Study observations and caveats: A later analysis associated under 20,000 TCR beta sequences with HLA alleles at a 0.05 false discovery rate. Cytomegalovirus-associated TCR beta chains were listed, numbering roughly 150.

The source material was PBMCs. The V and J genes are TRBV7-2 and TRBJ2-1; tentatively, D is TRBD1 (5 bases). This TCR came from a man between 18 and 35 years old in good health and CMV-seropositive. The CDR3 region is CASSLVVRVLGIYNEQFF. In DNA form, the CDR3 reads TGTGCCAGCAGCTTAGTTGTCAGGGTTTTGGGCATCTACAATGAGCAGTTCTTC.